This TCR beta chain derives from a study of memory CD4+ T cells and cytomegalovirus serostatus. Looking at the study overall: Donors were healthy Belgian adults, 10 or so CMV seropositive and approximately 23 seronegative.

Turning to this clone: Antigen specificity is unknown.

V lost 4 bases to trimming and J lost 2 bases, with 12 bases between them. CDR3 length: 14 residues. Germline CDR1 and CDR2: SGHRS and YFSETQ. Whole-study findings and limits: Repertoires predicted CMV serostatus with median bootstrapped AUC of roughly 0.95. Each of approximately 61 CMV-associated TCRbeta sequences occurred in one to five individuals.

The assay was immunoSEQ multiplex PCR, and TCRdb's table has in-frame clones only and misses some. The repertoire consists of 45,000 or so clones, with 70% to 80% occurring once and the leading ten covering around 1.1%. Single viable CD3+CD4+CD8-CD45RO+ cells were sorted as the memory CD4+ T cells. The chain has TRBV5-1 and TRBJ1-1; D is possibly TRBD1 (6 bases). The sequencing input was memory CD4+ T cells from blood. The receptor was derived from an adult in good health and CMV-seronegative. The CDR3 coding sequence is TGCGCCAGCAGCATACTACAGGGAAACACTGAAGCTTTCTTT. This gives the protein CASSILQGNTEAFF.